The 14 T cell receptor beta chains in this list originate from one sample, sequenced in a study of cytomegalovirus exposure and HLA in healthy donors. 60 Vbeta and 13 Jbeta primers were used in PCR. Clones were sequenced by immunoSEQ multiplex PCR, and TCRdb holds only the in-frame ones, with some missing. Among roughly 180,000 clones, 84% were seen once, and the ten largest hold 4.8%. Material for sequencing was PBMCs. The receptors stem from a man aged 18 to 29 in good health and CMV-seronegative.

This CDR3 reads CASSPGQGNTGELFF. As DNA, the CDR3 is TGTGCCAGCAGTCCTGGACAGGGGAACACCGGGGAGCTGTTTTTT. V is TRBV27 and J is TRBJ2-2; 8 bases align to TRBD1. V dropped 5 bases and J dropped 1; count of bases not matched to a gene: 3. The CDR3 covers 15 residues. Per the germline V gene, CDR1 is MNHEY and CDR2 is SMNVEV (reference sequence).

This clone was picked up a small number of times. The J gene is TRBJ2-1, the V gene TRBV14; 10 bases are shared with TRBD2. The CDR3 totals 15 residues. Per germline, CDR1 SGHDN and CDR2 FVKESK. The junction had 5 bases not matched to a gene; V was cut back by 2 bases and J by 7 bases. The CDR3 DNA sequence: TGTGCCAGCAGCCAAAGCGGGGGGGCCGGGAATGAGCAGTTCTTC. This encodes CASSQSGGAGNEQFF.

The chain combines TRBV5-4 with TRBJ2-1; 8 bases map to TRBD2. J was trimmed by 0 bases and V by 4 bases; bases with no gene match: 6. The CDR3 runs to 16 residues. Germline CDR1 SGHNT, CDR2 YYREEE (reference sequence). The CDR3 loop is CASSRISGSSYNEQFF. DNA of the CDR3: TGTGCCAGCAGCAGAATAAGCGGGAGCTCCTACAATGAGCAGTTCTTC.

There are a few counts of this clone. The chain is built from TRBV5-1 and TRBJ2-1, with 7 bases identical to TRBD2. J gave up 0 bases and V 1 base, and 4 bases lay outside the gene matches. This CDR3 is built from 16 residues. The germline V gene has CDR1 SGHRS and CDR2 YFSETQ. CDR3 DNA: TGCGCCAGCAGCTTGATCGGCGGGGGCTCCTACAATGAGCAGTTCTTC. Translated: CASSLIGGGSYNEQFF. The full variable domain, completed using reference TRBV5-1 and TRBJ2-1, is KAGVTQTPRYLIKTRGQQVTLSCSPISGHRSVSWYQQTPGQGLQFLFEYFSETQRNKGNFPGRFSGRQFSNSRSEMNVSTLELGDSALYLCASSLIGGGSYNEQFFGPGTRLTVL.

This sequence joins TRBV4-2 and TRBJ2-7, with TRBD2 as a possible D gene (5 bases). CDR1 and CDR2 (germline): LGHNA, YNFKEQ. Trimming pared 0 bases from V and 7 bases from J, leaving 13 bases between. CDR3 length equals 14 residues. This chain's CDR3 is CASSQDTRGSEQYF. The CDR3 DNA follows: TGTGCCAGCAGCCAAGATACCAGAGGGTCGGAGCAGTACTTC.

The chain carries TRBV27 and TRBJ2-7, with TRBD1 identical over 8 bases. The V segment lost 11 bases and the J segment 5 bases; nucleotides outside the gene matches: 8. The CDR3 totals 12 residues. CDR1 and CDR2 (germline): MNHEY, SMNVEV (reference sequence). The CDR3 coding sequence is TGTGCCGGCCGGACAGGGTACCACGAGCAGTACTTC. It specifies CAGRTGYHEQYF.

This chain joins TRBV27 and TRBJ2-3; TRBD1 aligns across 8 bases. This CDR3 region has 17 residues. From germline, CDR1 is MNHEY and CDR2 SMNVEV (reference sequence). V lost 6 bases, J lost 0 bases, and 11 bases stayed unmatched. The CDR3 loop reads CASSRNLGQGSTDTQYF. In DNA form, the CDR3 reads TGTGCCAGCAGCCGTAACCTCGGACAGGGAAGCACAGATACGCAGTATTTT.

The chain combines TRBV7-2 with TRBJ2-3, with 8 bases lining up with TRBD1. The CDR3 has 17 amino acids. CDR1 and CDR2 (germline): SGHTA, FQGNSA. The J segment lost 7 bases and the V segment lost 5 bases, leaving 17 bases of the junction unmatched. CDR3 nucleotide sequence: TGTGCCAGCAGCCCCCGTTTCGGAACAGGGGGGTGGAATACGCAGTATTTT. Its protein is CASSPRFGTGGWNTQYF.

Worth noting for this clone: The junction differs from germline at one of its ends, possibly a read error. This rearrangement joins TRBV7-9 to TRBJ1-1; unclear D gene. Per germline, CDR1 SEHNR and CDR2 FQNEAQ (reference sequence). The CDR3 is made up of 14 amino acids. The CDR3 region has the DNA TGTTCCAGCAGCTTAGATTGGCAGAACACTGAAGCTTTCTTT. This sequence encodes CSSSLDWQNTEAFF.

The J gene is TRBJ1-1, the V gene TRBV14; D call uncertain. Germline CDR1 is SGHDN and CDR2 is FVKESK. This CDR3 spans 14 amino acids. Trimming shortened V by 1 base and J by 1 base, and 7 bases separated the two germline ends. For the CDR3, the DNA is TGTGCCAGCAGCCAAGTAAGAGGGAACACTGAAGCTTTCTTT. Translation gives CASSQVRGNTEAFF.

This clone has a single count. This rearrangement joins TRBV5-5 to TRBJ2-2, with D maybe TRBD1 (5 bases). The CDR3 contains 15 residues. V shed 1 base and J shed 3 bases, with 10 bases lying between them. CDR1 SGHKS and CDR2 YYEKEE come from the germline V gene (reference sequence). The CDR3 here is CASSLSDRDTGELFF. The CDR3 DNA reads TGTGCCAGCAGCTTGTCCGACAGAGACACCGGGGAGCTGTTTTTT.

The count of this clone is one. This chain connects TRBV7-9 to TRBJ2-1, with D possibly TRBD2 on 6 matching bases. Per the germline V gene, CDR1 is SEHNR and CDR2 is FQNEAQ (reference sequence). CDR3 length: 14 amino acids. The ends were cut back, 5 bases at V and 8 bases at J, with 16 bases in the middle. The CDR3 region is CASSHSGEVHEQFF. CDR3 coding DNA: TGTGCCAGCAGCCACTCTGGGGAGGTCCATGAGCAGTTCTTC.

The J gene is TRBJ1-4, the V gene TRBV4-1, with a tentative D call TRBD1 (6 bases). Germline V lookup: CDR1 MGHRA, CDR2 YSYEKL. Trimming removed 4 bases at V and 9 bases at J, with 15 bases between. The CDR3 loop spans 14 amino acids. In DNA form, the CDR3 reads TGCGCCAGCAGCCCCATCCGGGACAAAAAAAAACTGTTTTTT. This translates into CASSPIRDKKKLFF.

The chain's CDR3 is CASSAVAGGLNTGELFF. Here the CDR3 DNA reads TGTGCCAGCAGTGCCGTAGCGGGAGGATTGAACACCGGGGAGCTGTTTTTT. The rearrangement links TRBV6-1 to TRBJ2-2; 10 positions agree with TRBD2. Germline CDR1 is MNHNS and CDR2 is SASEGT. The CDR3 sequence is 17 residues long. The ends lost 4 bases at V and 1 base at J; junction bases unmatched: 6.